This T cell receptor beta chain came from a study of cytomegalovirus exposure and HLA in healthy donors. Study observations and caveats: While the bulk of TCR sequences proved rare, some public TCRs turned up in many donors. Reports credit the classifier with highly specific, highly sensitive diagnosis of cytomegalovirus status. The listing of roughly 160 TCR beta chains classed them as cytomegalovirus-associated.

Among the roughly 120 subjects of the validation cohort, separate from the approximately 670-subject first cohort, were the donors. The protocol was immunoSEQ multiplex PCR, while the TCRdb copy is restricted to in-frame clones and leaves out a portion. The data contain over 200,000 clones, 80% to 90% of them singletons. The germline V and J ends were trimmed by 5 bases and 3 bases, with 16 bases remaining between them. Germline loops: CDR1 LNHNV, CDR2 YYDKDF (reference sequence). The CDR3 contains 15 residues. To note about this clone: Its antigen is not known.

The sequenced sample was PBMCs. This chain links TRBV15 with TRBJ1-2; maybe TRBD1 (6 bases). This clonotype was sampled from a woman aged 18-29 years in good health and CMV-seropositive. In DNA form, the CDR3 reads TGTGCCACCAGCGGTCTCCCGGCAGGGGACTATGGCTACACCTTC. This sequence encodes CATSGLPAGDYGYTF.